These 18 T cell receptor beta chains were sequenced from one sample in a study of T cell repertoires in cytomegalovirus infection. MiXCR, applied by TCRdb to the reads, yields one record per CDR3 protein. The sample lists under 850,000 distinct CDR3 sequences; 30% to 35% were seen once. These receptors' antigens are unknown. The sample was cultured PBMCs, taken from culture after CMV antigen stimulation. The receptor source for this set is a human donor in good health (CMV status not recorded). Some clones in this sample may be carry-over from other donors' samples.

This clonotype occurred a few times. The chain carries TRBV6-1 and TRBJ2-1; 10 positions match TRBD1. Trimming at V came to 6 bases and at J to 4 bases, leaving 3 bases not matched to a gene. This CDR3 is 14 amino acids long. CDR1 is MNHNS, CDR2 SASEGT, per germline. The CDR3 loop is CASRRQGAYNEQFF. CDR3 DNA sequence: TGTGCCAGCAGAAGACAGGGGGCGTACAATGAGCAGTTCTTC.

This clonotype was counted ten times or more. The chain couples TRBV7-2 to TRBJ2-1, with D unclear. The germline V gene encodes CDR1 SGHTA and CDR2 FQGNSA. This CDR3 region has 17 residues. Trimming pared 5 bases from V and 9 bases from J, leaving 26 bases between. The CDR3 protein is CASSPSLVGPTWGEQFF. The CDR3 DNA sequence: TGTGCCAGCAGCCCTTCTTTGGTAGGACCAACTTGGGGTGAGCAGTTCTTC.

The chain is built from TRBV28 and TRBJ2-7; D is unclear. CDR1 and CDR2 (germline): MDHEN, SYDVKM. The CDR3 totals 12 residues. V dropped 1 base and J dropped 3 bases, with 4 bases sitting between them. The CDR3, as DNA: TGTGCCAGCAGTTTATTCTACTACGAGCAGTACTTC. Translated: CASSLFYYEQYF.

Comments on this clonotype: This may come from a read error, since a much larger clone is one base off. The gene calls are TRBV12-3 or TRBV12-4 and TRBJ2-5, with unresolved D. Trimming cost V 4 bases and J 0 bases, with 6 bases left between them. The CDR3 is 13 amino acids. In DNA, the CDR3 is TGTGCCAGCAGTTACCGAAACCAAGAGACCCAGTACTTC. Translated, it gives CASSYRNQETQYF.

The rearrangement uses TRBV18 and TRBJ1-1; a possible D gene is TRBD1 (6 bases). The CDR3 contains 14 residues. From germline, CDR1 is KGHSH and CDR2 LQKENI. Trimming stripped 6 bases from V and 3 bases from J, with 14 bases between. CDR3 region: CASSRDRSDTEAFF. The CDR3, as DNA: TGTGCCAGCTCTCGCGACAGGTCGGACACTGAAGCTTTCTTT.

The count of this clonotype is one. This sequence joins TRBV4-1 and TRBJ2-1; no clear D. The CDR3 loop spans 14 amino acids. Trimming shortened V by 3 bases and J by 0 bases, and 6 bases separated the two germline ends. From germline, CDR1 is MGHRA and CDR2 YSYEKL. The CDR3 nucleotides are TGCGCCAGCAGCCAGCAAACCTCCTACAATGAGCAGTTCTTC. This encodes CASSQQTSYNEQFF.

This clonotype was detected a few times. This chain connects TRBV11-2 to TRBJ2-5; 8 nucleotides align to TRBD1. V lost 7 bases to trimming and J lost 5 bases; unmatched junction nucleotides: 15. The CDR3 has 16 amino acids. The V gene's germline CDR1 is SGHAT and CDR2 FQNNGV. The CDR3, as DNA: TGTGCCAGCAACCACCTGGGGGCAGGGGGCCAGGAGACCCAGTACTTC. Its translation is CASNHLGAGGQETQYF.

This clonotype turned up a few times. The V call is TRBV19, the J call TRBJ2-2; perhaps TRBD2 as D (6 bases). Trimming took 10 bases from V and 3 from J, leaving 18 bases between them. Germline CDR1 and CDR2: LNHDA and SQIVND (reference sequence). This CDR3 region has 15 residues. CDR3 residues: CATSPLEGYTGELFF. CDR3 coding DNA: TGTGCCACCTCCCCCTTGGAGGGATACACCGGGGAGCTGTTTTTT.

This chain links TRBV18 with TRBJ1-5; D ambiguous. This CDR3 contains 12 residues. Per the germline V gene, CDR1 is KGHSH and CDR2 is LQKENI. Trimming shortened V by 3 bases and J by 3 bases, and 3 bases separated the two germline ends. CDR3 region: CASSPNNQPQHF. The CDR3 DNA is TGTGCCAGCTCACCCAACAATCAGCCCCAGCATTTT.

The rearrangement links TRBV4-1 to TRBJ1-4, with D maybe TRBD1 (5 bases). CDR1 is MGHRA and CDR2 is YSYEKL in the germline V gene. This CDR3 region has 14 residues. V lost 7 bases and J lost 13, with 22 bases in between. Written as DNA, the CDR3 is TGCGCCAGCAAAAGGGGCCCCTTAGAGAAAGGACTGTTTTTT. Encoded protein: CASKRGPLEKGLFF.

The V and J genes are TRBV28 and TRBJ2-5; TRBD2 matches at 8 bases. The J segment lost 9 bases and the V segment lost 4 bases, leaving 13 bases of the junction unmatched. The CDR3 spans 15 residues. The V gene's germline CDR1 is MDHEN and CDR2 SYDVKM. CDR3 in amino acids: CASSSTGLATESQYF. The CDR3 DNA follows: TGTGCCAGCAGTTCGACCGGACTAGCCACGGAGTCCCAGTACTTC.

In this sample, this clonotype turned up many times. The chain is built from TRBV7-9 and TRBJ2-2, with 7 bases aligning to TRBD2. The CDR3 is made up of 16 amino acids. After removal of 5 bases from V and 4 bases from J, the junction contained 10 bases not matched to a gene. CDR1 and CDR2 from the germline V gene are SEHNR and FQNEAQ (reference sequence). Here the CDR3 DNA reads TGTGCCAGCAGCGCCAGGGACTATAAATCCACCGGGGAGCTGTTTTTT. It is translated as CASSARDYKSTGELFF.

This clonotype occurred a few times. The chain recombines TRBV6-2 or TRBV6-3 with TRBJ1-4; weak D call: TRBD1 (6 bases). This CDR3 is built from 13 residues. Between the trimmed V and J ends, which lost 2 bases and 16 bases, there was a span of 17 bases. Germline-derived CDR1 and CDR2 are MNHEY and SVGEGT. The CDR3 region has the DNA TGTGCCAGCAGTTACAGCGGACAGTCAAATCCGTTTTTT. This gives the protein CASSYSGQSNPFF.

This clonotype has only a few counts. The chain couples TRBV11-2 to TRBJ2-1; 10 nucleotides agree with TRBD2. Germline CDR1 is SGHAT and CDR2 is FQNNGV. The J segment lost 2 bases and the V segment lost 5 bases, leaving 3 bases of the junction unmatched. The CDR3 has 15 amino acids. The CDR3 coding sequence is TGTGCCAGCAGCAAACTAGCGGGACCCTACAATGAGCAGTTCTTC. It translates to CASSKLAGPYNEQFF.

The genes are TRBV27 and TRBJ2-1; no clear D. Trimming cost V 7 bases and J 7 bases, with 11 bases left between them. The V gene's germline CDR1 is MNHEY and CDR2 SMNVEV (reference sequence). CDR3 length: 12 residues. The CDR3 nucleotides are TGTGCCAGCACTATACATGTGAATGAGCAGTTCTTC. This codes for CASTIHVNEQFF.

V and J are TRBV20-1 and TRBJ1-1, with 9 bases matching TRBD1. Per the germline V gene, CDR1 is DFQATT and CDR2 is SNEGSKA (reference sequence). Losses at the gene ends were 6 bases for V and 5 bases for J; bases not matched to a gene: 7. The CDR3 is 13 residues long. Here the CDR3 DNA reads TGCAGTGCGGTGGGACAGGGTCATACTGAAGCTTTCTTT. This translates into CSAVGQGHTEAFF.

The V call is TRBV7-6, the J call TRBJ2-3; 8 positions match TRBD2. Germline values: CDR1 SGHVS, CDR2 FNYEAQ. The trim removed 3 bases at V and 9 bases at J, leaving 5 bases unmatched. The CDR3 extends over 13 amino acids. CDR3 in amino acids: CASSFGGAATQYF. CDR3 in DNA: TGTGCCAGCAGCTTCGGGGGGGCGGCCACGCAGTATTTT.

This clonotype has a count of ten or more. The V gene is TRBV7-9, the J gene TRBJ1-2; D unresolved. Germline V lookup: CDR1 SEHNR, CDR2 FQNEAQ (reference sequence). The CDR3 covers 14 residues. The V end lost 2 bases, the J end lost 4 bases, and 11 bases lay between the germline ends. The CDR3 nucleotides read TGTGCCAGCAGCTTACTTACAACTTCCTATGGCTACACCTTC. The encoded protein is CASSLLTTSYGYTF.